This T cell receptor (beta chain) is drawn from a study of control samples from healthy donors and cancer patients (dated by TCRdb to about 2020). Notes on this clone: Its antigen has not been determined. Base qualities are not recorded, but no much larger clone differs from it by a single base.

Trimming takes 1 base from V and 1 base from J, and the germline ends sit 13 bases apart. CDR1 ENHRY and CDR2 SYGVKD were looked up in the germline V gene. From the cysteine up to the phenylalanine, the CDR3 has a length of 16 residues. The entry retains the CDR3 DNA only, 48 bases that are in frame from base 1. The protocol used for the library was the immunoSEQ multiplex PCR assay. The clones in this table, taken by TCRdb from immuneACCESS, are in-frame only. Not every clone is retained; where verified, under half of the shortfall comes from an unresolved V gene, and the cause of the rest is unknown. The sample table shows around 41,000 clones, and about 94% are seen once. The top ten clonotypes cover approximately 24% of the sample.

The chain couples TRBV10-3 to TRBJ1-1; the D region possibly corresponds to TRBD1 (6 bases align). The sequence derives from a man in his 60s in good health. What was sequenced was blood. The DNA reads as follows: TGTGCCATCAGTGAGTTCAAAACAGGGAGGAACACTGAAGCTTTCTTT. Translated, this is CAISEFKTGRNTEAFF.